This T cell receptor beta chain was identified during a study of shared clonotypes between healthy human individuals. This clone was detected once. At the DNA level, this CDR3 is encoded by other sequences in the same sample as well. Profiling relied on immunoSEQ multiplex PCR, and the TCRdb table lists in-frame clones only, not all of them. Of approximately 2.5 million clones in the sample, more than 90% were seen once. The sample taken for sequencing was naive CD4+ T cells sorted from blood. The subset denotes: CD45RA+ positively selected. The sequence derives from a man in his late teens or twenties in good health.

The CDR3 here is CASSQPSGRNYEQYF. The CDR3 DNA follows: TGCGCCAGCAGCCAACCTTCGGGACGGAACTACGAGCAGTACTTC. The rearrangement joins TRBV4-1 to TRBJ2-7; D may be TRBD1 or TRBD2 (5 bases each). There are 15 residues in the CDR3. The germline V gene has CDR1 MGHRA and CDR2 YSYEKL. V lost 2 bases and J 3 bases, leaving 14 bases between the germline ends.